Reported below is one TCR beta chain. CD4+ cells yielded CD45RA+ naive and CD45RA-negative memory subsets. The data originate from a study of shared clonotypes between healthy human individuals. Here immunoSEQ multiplex PCR was the method, and the copy in TCRdb shows in-frame clones only, minus some. The sample lists approximately 740,000 clones, less than 85% occurring once. The source of this sequence is a woman younger than 45 in good health. The sequenced sample consisted of memory CD4+ T cells sorted from blood. Subset here: CD45RA-negative fraction.

The CDR3 DNA reads TGTGCCAGCTCACCACCTAATCCGGGACTAAACACCGGGGAGCTGTTTTTT. Its protein product is CASSPPNPGLNTGELFF. The rearrangement links TRBV18 to TRBJ2-2; 7 nucleotides align to TRBD2. The CDR3 sequence is 17 residues long. Germline V gives CDR1 KGHSH, CDR2 LQKENI. V was pared by 0 bases and J by 2 bases, with 6 bases of the junction left unmatched. Looking up the rest from reference TRBV18 and TRBJ2-2 gives the full variable domain: NAGVMQNPRHLVRRRGQEARLRCSPMKGHSHVYWYRQLPEEGLKFMVYLQKENIIDESGMPKERFSAEFPKEGPSILRIQQVVRGDSAAYFCASSPPNPGLNTGELFFGEGSRLTVL.